This T cell receptor beta chain was sequenced for a study of neoadjuvant anti-PD-1 for oral cavity cancer (TCRdb year 2021). About the full investigation: Three to four biweekly doses of nivolumab at 3 mg/kg were mostly administered to patients before curative-intent surgical resection. Responders were defined as patients with complete response, partial response or stable disease by RECIST 1.1; non-responders were defined as patients with progression. The parent correlative cohort included about a dozen patients, with a roughly 35% response rate. For patients who did not progress, a fourth nivolumab dose was given around day 43, followed by definitive surgical resection on days 50-56. What the study reported, not specific to this receptor: After neoadjuvant nivolumab, non-responders showed significantly higher T cell clonality (Gini index) in PBMCs than responders did. Only three patients per response group were included in the TCR analyses, and the authors called for validation in larger cohorts. A higher pretreatment blood Treg/Th17 ratio correlated with both higher pretreatment blood TCRbeta clonality and lower post-treatment tumor TCRbeta clonality.

Worth noting for this clone: What antigen it recognizes has not been identified. No per-base quality is available; no much larger clone lies one base away.

The germline V gene sets CDR1 to SQVTM and CDR2 to ANQGSEA. Taken from cysteine to phenylalanine, the CDR3 has 13 residues. Solely the CDR3 DNA is kept, with 39 bases framed from the first base. V is clipped by 0 bases and J by 4 bases, and the sequence between their germline boundaries is 10 bases long. This sample's time point label indicates: after neoadjuvant nivolumab, at surgical resection. None of the patients had received prior systemic or radiation treatment, and all were newly diagnosed with stage II-IVA oral cavity squamous cell carcinoma. The cohort was made up of patients with locally advanced, HPV-negative oral cavity squamous cell carcinoma. No culture maintenance or expansion was done, as the peripheral blood mononuclear cells went straight to analysis. Samples were obtained from a longitudinal correlative study of a single-arm phase II trial of neoadjuvant nivolumab in oral cavity squamous cell carcinoma. Subject-matched pre- and post-treatment PBMCs and tumors from three responders and three non-responders underwent genomic DNA-based TCRbeta sequencing. Peripheral blood mononuclear cells were collected once before nivolumab treatment and again after treatment, at the time of surgery. The Maxwell RSC DNA from Cells kit was used to isolate genomic DNA from PBMCs.

For deep sequencing, each PBMC sample was run in six replicates, with libraries mostly built from 450 to 550 ng of input genomic DNA. The immunoSEQ hsTCRbeta kit was used to prepare TCRbeta libraries according to the manufacturer's instructions. The finished libraries were brought together in one pool at approximately 3 nM, which was then read using an Illumina NovaSeq 6000 S4 flow cell. Turning to the authors' computational methods: Raw data preprocessing and quality control were performed with the immunoSEQ Analyzer. The analysis was restricted to productive rearrangements, with each unique CDR3 amino acid sequence defining a clonotype. Repertoire clonality was estimated as the Gini-Simpson index, which was computed with the R package tcR. Student's t test was used to compare Gini indices, while Pearson correlation assessed associations with tumor size change. TCRdb carries this immuneACCESS record with in-frame sequences only. Its versions omit some clonotypes, under half of them owing to an unresolved V gene in the studies checked, with the rest unexplained. The DNA was the basis for D and trimming; V, J and clone size are from that table. This sample comprises about 68,000 clones, around 84% of them detected only once. The ten largest clones capture approximately 3.6% of the sample.

The sequence joins TRBV29-1 to TRBJ2-7; TRBD1 might be the D gene, on 6 matching bases. This receptor was identified in a person aged 35 to 85 with oral cavity squamous cell carcinoma. The specimen was PBMCs, collected after nivolumab (anti-PD-1) treatment. In nucleotide form, the sequence is TGCAGCGTTGAAGATTTGGACAGTTACGAGCAGTACTTC. Translated, it gives CSVEDLDSYEQYF.